The rows below give T cell receptor beta chains drawn from one sample of a study of shared clonotypes between healthy human individuals. The protocol was immunoSEQ multiplex PCR, while the TCRdb copy is restricted to in-frame clones and leaves out a portion. The sample records 400,000 or so clones, about 96% being singletons. Sequenced: memory CD8+ T cells sorted from blood. These receptors originate from a man aged 30 to 39 in good health. Each CDR3 is given with its conserved first and last residue. The order of the fields is clone size, D gene, J gene, V gene, CDR3 protein, CDR3 DNA. A D gene is named only where the DNA matches it firmly. Clone size appears in some rows only: once, few, many, or a class for an expanded clone.

clone size: NA
D gene: NA
J gene: TRBJ1-5
V gene: TRBV27
CDR3 protein: CASSFGDRPIHYSNQPQHF
CDR3 DNA: TGTGCCAGCAGTTTTGGAGACAGGCCCATTCACTATAGCAATCAGCCCCAGCATTTT

clone size: NA
D gene: TRBD2
J gene: TRBJ2-1
V gene: TRBV19
CDR3 protein: CASSSGRLGNEQFF
CDR3 DNA: TGTGCCAGTAGTAGCGGGAGGCTTGGCAATGAGCAGTTCTTC

clone size: NA
D gene: NA
J gene: TRBJ1-4
V gene: TRBV5-1
CDR3 protein: CASSLERANEKLFF
CDR3 DNA: TGCGCCAGCAGCTTGGAACGGGCAAATGAAAAACTGTTTTTT

clone size: NA
D gene: NA
J gene: TRBJ1-1
V gene: TRBV7-9
CDR3 protein: CASSSMGRMNTEAFF
CDR3 DNA: TGTGCCAGCAGCTCAATGGGACGGATGAACACTGAAGCTTTCTTT

clone size: NA
D gene: NA
J gene: TRBJ2-3
V gene: TRBV11-2
CDR3 protein: CASSTIAGSGDTQYF
CDR3 DNA: TGTGCCAGCAGCACCATCGCGGGATCGGGGGATACGCAGTATTTT

clone size: NA
D gene: NA
J gene: TRBJ2-5
V gene: TRBV27
CDR3 protein: CASTRRGRAWETQYF
CDR3 DNA: TGTGCCAGCACCAGAAGGGGGAGGGCCTGGGAGACCCAGTACTTC

clone size: once
D gene: TRBD1
J gene: TRBJ2-7
V gene: TRBV11-2
CDR3 protein: CASSLSGTASYEQYF
CDR3 DNA: TGTGCCAGCAGCTTGTCCGGGACAGCCTCCTACGAGCAGTACTTC

clone size: NA
D gene: TRBD2
J gene: TRBJ2-5
V gene: TRBV30
CDR3 protein: CAWSGPRWASGLQETQYF
CDR3 DNA: TGTGCCTGGAGTGGACCCCGGTGGGCTAGCGGGCTCCAAGAGACCCAGTACTTC

clone size: NA
D gene: TRBD1
J gene: TRBJ1-3
V gene: TRBV7-9
CDR3 protein: CASSRITGGPGNTIYF
CDR3 DNA: TGTGCCAGCAGCCGAATTACAGGGGGCCCTGGAAACACCATATATTTT

clone size: NA
D gene: TRBD2
J gene: TRBJ2-2
V gene: TRBV7-9
CDR3 protein: CASSLRREAGTGELFF
CDR3 DNA: TGTGCCAGCAGCTTAAGGCGGGAGGCGGGCACCGGGGAGCTGTTTTTT

clone size: few
D gene: NA
J gene: TRBJ1-1
V gene: TRBV30
CDR3 protein: CAWNGLGGLNTEAFF
CDR3 DNA: TGTGCCTGGAATGGGTTAGGGGGGTTGAACACTGAAGCTTTCTTT

clone size: NA
D gene: NA
J gene: TRBJ2-6
V gene: TRBV5-6
CDR3 protein: CASSLTGASGANVLTF
CDR3 DNA: TGTGCCAGCAGCTTGACGGGGGCCTCTGGGGCCAACGTCCTGACTTTC

clone size: NA
D gene: TRBD2
J gene: TRBJ2-7
V gene: TRBV19
CDR3 protein: CASSISGLAGAYEQYF
CDR3 DNA: TGTGCCAGTAGTATATCGGGACTAGCGGGAGCCTACGAGCAGTACTTC

clone size: NA
D gene: TRBD2
J gene: TRBJ2-1
V gene: TRBV5-1
CDR3 protein: CASLIGTSSYNEQFF
CDR3 DNA: TGCGCCAGCCTTATAGGGACTAGCTCCTACAATGAGCAGTTCTTC

clone size: NA
D gene: TRBD1
J gene: TRBJ1-1
V gene: TRBV5-1
CDR3 protein: CASSLVDRGTEAFF
CDR3 DNA: TGCGCCAGCAGCTTGGTGGACAGGGGCACTGAAGCTTTCTTT

clone size: NA
D gene: TRBD2
J gene: TRBJ2-5
V gene: TRBV9
CDR3 protein: CASSVARLAGGPKTQYF
CDR3 DNA: TGTGCCAGCAGCGTAGCTCGACTAGCGGGAGGCCCTAAGACCCAGTACTTC

clone size: NA
D gene: NA
J gene: TRBJ1-1
V gene: TRBV14
CDR3 protein: CASSRVGTNTEAFF
CDR3 DNA: TGTGCCAGCAGCCGGGTGGGAACGAACACTGAAGCTTTCTTT

clone size: NA
D gene: TRBD1
J gene: TRBJ1-4
V gene: TRBV5-1
CDR3 protein: CASSRLDRANEKLFF
CDR3 DNA: TGCGCCAGCAGCCGATTGGACAGGGCTAATGAAAAACTGTTTTTT

clone size: once
D gene: TRBD2
J gene: TRBJ2-5
V gene: TRBV7-9
CDR3 protein: CASSSGLVETQYF
CDR3 DNA: TGTGCCAGCAGCTCCGGACTAGTGGAGACCCAGTACTTC

clone size: NA
D gene: TRBD2
J gene: TRBJ2-7
V gene: TRBV2
CDR3 protein: CASSGTSSIYEQYF
CDR3 DNA: TGTGCCAGCAGCGGGACTAGCAGTATCTACGAGCAGTACTTC

clone size: NA
D gene: NA
J gene: TRBJ2-1
V gene: TRBV7-2
CDR3 protein: CASSLTGSYNEQFF
CDR3 DNA: TGTGCCAGCAGCTTAACCGGTAGCTACAATGAGCAGTTCTTC

clone size: NA
D gene: TRBD1
J gene: TRBJ1-1
V gene: TRBV5-1
CDR3 protein: CASSLGDSQHEAFF
CDR3 DNA: TGCGCCAGCAGCTTAGGGGACAGTCAGCATGAAGCTTTCTTT

clone size: NA
D gene: NA
J gene: TRBJ2-3
V gene: TRBV29-1
CDR3 protein: CSVEGQGVITDTQYF
CDR3 DNA: TGCAGCGTTGAGGGCCAGGGCGTTATCACAGATACGCAGTATTTT

clone size: NA
D gene: TRBD2
J gene: TRBJ2-7
V gene: TRBV28
CDR3 protein: CASSSQEGLAHLYEQYF
CDR3 DNA: TGTGCCAGCAGTTCTCAAGAGGGACTAGCGCATTTATACGAGCAGTACTTC

clone size: once
D gene: NA
J gene: TRBJ2-3
V gene: TRBV30
CDR3 protein: CAWSPGVGGGHTQYF
CDR3 DNA: TGTGCCTGGAGCCCCGGAGTGGGAGGGGGGCATACGCAGTATTTT

clone size: NA
D gene: NA
J gene: TRBJ2-3
V gene: TRBV5-4
CDR3 protein: CASSLGPPGTDTQYF
CDR3 DNA: TGTGCCAGCAGCTTGGGGCCGCCGGGCACAGATACGCAGTATTTT

clone size: NA
D gene: TRBD2
J gene: TRBJ2-1
V gene: TRBV10-1
CDR3 protein: CASSKHTGTSGRGNEQFF
CDR3 DNA: TGCGCCAGCAGTAAACACACCGGGACTAGCGGCCGAGGGAATGAGCAGTTCTTC

clone size: NA
D gene: TRBD1
J gene: TRBJ2-3
V gene: TRBV2
CDR3 protein: CARTETGGGTDTQYF
CDR3 DNA: TGTGCCAGGACCGAGACAGGGGGCGGAACAGATACGCAGTATTTT

clone size: NA
D gene: NA
J gene: TRBJ1-2
V gene: TRBV21-1
CDR3 protein: CASSKERTGTGYTF
CDR3 DNA: TGTGCCAGCAGCAAAGAGAGGACAGGGACCGGCTACACCTTC

clone size: NA
D gene: TRBD1
J gene: TRBJ2-7
V gene: TRBV6-4
CDR3 protein: CASRTGPGQIRKIYYEQYF
CDR3 DNA: TGTGCCAGCAGGACGGGCCCGGGACAGATAAGAAAAATCTACTACGAGCAGTACTTC

clone size: NA
D gene: NA
J gene: TRBJ2-2
V gene: TRBV6-1
CDR3 protein: CASSDTLRDRTGELFF
CDR3 DNA: TGTGCCAGCAGTGATACCCTCAGGGATCGCACCGGGGAGCTGTTTTTT

clone size: NA
D gene: NA
J gene: TRBJ2-5
V gene: TRBV11-2
CDR3 protein: CASSLELAEETQYF
CDR3 DNA: TGTGCCAGCAGCTTAGAACTCGCCGAAGAGACCCAGTACTTC

clone size: NA
D gene: NA
J gene: TRBJ1-5
V gene: TRBV10-3
CDR3 protein: CAISEDYSGDYQPQHF
CDR3 DNA: TGTGCCATCAGTGAAGACTACTCAGGGGATTATCAGCCCCAGCATTTT

clone size: NA
D gene: TRBD2
J gene: TRBJ2-7
V gene: TRBV7-9
CDR3 protein: CASSSGLAGGPPYEQYF
CDR3 DNA: TGTGCCAGCAGCTCGGGACTAGCGGGAGGGCCGCCCTACGAGCAGTACTTC

clone size: NA
D gene: NA
J gene: TRBJ1-4
V gene: TRBV19
CDR3 protein: CASSLDRSNNEKLFF
CDR3 DNA: TGTGCCAGTAGTCTCGACAGGTCGAATAATGAAAAACTGTTTTTT

clone size: once
D gene: TRBD2
J gene: TRBJ2-3
V gene: TRBV28
CDR3 protein: CASSFLHSGTKDTQYF
CDR3 DNA: TGTGCCAGCAGTTTCCTGCATAGCGGGACAAAAGATACGCAGTATTTT

clone size: NA
D gene: TRBD2
J gene: TRBJ2-1
V gene: TRBV28
CDR3 protein: CASSLYTVAGGHEQFF
CDR3 DNA: TGTGCCAGCAGTCTCTATACCGTAGCGGGAGGGCATGAGCAGTTCTTC

clone size: NA
D gene: NA
J gene: TRBJ1-2
V gene: TRBV10-3
CDR3 protein: CAISESGFGYGNYGYTF
CDR3 DNA: TGTGCCATCAGTGAGTCAGGTTTCGGTTATGGGAACTATGGCTACACCTTC

clone size: NA
D gene: TRBD1
J gene: TRBJ2-2
V gene: TRBV7-8
CDR3 protein: CASSSYRGNTGELFF
CDR3 DNA: TGTGCCAGCAGCTCCTACAGGGGAAACACCGGGGAGCTGTTTTTT

clone size: NA
D gene: TRBD2
J gene: TRBJ2-2
V gene: TRBV2
CDR3 protein: CASSTSGRAFGELFF
CDR3 DNA: TGTGCCAGCAGTACCAGCGGGAGGGCCTTCGGGGAGCTGTTTTTT

clone size: NA
D gene: TRBD1
J gene: TRBJ1-4
V gene: TRBV28
CDR3 protein: CASSVATGTGRVSTNEKLFF
CDR3 DNA: TGTGCCAGCAGTGTAGCAACCGGGACAGGGAGAGTGTCAACTAATGAAAAACTGTTTTTT

clone size: NA
D gene: NA
J gene: TRBJ2-7
V gene: TRBV5-1
CDR3 protein: CASSLDPAERGYEQYF
CDR3 DNA: TGCGCCAGCAGCTTGGACCCGGCCGAACGCGGCTACGAGCAGTACTTC

clone size: once
D gene: TRBD2
J gene: TRBJ2-3
V gene: TRBV27
CDR3 protein: CASSSTGTSGYNTQYF
CDR3 DNA: TGTGCCAGCAGTTCCACCGGGACTAGCGGTTATAATACGCAGTATTTT

clone size: once
D gene: NA
J gene: TRBJ2-3
V gene: TRBV5-4
CDR3 protein: CASSVSGPDTQYF
CDR3 DNA: TGTGCCAGCAGCGTTAGCGGACCAGATACGCAGTATTTT

clone size: NA
D gene: TRBD2
J gene: TRBJ2-7
V gene: TRBV7-8
CDR3 protein: CASSPRRGSEQYF
CDR3 DNA: TGTGCCAGCAGCCCCCGGCGGGGGAGCGAGCAGTACTTC